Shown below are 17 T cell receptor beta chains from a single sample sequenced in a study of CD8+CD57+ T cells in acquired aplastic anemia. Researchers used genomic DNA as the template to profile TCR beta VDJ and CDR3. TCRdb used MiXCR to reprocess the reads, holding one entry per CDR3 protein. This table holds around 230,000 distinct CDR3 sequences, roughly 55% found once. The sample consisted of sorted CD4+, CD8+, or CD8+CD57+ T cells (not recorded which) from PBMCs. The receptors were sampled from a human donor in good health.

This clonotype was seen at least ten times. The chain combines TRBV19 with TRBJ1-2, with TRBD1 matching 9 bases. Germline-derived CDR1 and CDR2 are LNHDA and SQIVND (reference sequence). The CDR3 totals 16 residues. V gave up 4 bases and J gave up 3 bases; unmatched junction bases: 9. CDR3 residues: CASSTGQGIEDYGYTF. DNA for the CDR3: TGTGCCAGTAGTACCGGACAGGGGATTGAAGACTATGGCTACACCTTC.

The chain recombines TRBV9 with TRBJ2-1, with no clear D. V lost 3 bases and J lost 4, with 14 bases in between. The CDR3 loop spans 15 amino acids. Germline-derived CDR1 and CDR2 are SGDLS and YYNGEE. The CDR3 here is CASSDPTSQYNEQFF. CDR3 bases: TGTGCCAGCAGCGATCCCACTTCGCAGTACAATGAGCAGTTCTTC.

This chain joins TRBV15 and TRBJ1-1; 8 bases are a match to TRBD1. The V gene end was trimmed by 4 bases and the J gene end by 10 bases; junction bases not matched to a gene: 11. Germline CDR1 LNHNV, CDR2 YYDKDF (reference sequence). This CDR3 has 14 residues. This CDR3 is CATSKEGTGSRAFF. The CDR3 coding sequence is TGTGCCACCAGCAAAGAAGGGACAGGCAGCCGAGCTTTCTTT. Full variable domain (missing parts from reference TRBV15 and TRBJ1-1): DAMVIQNPRYQVTQFGKPVTLSCSQTLNHNVMYWYQQKSSQAPKLLFHYYDKDFNNEADTPDNFQSRRPNTSFCFLDIRSPGLGDTAMYLCATSKEGTGSRAFFGQGTRLTVV.

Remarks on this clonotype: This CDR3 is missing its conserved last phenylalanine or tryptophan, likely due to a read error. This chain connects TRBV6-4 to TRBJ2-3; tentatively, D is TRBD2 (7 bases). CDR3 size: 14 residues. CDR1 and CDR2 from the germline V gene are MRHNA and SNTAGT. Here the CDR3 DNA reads TGTGCCAGCGGTGACGGTGAGGGGGGGGATACGCAGTATCTT. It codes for CASGDGEGGDTQYL.

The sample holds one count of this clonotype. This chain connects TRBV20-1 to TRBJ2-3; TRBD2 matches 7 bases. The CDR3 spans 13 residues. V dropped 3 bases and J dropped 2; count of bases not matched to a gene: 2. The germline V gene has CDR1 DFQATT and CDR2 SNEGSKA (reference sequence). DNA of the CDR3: TGCAGTGCTAGGGGGACTATCACAGATACGCAGTATTTT. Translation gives CSARGTITDTQYF.

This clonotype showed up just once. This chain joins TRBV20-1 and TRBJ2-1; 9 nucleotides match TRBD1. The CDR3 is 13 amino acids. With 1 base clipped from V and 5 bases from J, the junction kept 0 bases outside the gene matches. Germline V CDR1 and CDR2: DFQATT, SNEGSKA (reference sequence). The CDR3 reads CSARGDRDNEQFF. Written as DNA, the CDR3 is TGCAGTGCTAGAGGGGACAGGGACAATGAGCAGTTCTTC.

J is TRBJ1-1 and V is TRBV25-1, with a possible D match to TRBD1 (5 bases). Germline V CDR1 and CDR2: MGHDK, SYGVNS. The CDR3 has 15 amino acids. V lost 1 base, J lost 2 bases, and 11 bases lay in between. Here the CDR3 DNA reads TGTGCCAGCAGTGAATTTGGGGGGGTTAACACTGAAGCTTTCTTT. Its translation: CASSEFGGVNTEAFF.

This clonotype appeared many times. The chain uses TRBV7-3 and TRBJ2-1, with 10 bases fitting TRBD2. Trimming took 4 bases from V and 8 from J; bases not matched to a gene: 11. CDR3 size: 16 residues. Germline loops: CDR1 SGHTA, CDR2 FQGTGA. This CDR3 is CASSYYTSGMSDEQFF. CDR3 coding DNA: TGTGCCAGCAGCTACTATACTAGCGGGATGAGTGATGAGCAGTTCTTC.

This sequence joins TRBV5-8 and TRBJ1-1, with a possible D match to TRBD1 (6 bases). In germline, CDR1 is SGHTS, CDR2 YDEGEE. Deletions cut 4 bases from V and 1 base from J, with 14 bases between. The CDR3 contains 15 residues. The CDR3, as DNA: TGTGCCAGCAGCCACCTGGGGGGCGGGAACACTGAAGCTTTCTTT. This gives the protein CASSHLGGGNTEAFF.

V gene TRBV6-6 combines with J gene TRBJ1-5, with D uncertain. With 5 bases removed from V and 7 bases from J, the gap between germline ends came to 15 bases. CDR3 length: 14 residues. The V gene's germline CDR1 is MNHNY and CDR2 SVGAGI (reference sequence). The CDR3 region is CASSPTLMGQPQHF. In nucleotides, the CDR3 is TGTGCCAGCAGTCCAACCCTGATGGGGCAGCCCCAGCATTTT.

In DNA form, the CDR3 reads TGTGCCAGCAGCTTAGCGCCAACTGATAGCAATCAGCCCCAGCATTTT. It is translated as CASSLAPTDSNQPQHF. This chain joins TRBV7-8 and TRBJ1-5; D gene uncertain. The V gene lost 0 bases and the J gene lost 0 bases, with 9 bases spanning the gap. The germline gives CDR1 SGHVS, CDR2 FQNEAQ. This CDR3 spans 16 amino acids. Supplemented by reference TRBV7-8 and TRBJ1-5, the full variable domain reads GAGVSQSPRYKVAKRGQDVALRCDPISGHVSLFWYQQALGQGPEFLTYFQNEAQLDKSGLPSDRFFAERPEGSVSTLKIQRTQQEDSAVYLCASSLAPTDSNQPQHFGDGTRLSIL.

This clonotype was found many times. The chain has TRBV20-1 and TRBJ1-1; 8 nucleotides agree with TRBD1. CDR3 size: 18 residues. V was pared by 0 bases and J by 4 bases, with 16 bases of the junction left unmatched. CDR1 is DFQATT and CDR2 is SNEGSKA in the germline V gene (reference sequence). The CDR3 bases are TGCAGTGCTAGAGACCCGTTAACAGGGGGTGGCCTGCGCACTGAAGCTTTCTTT. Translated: CSARDPLTGGGLRTEAFF.

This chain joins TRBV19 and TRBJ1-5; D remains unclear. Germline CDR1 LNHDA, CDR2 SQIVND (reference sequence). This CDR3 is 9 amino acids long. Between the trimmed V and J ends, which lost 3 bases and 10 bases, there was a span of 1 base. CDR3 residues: CASSIPQHF. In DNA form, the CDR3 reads TGTGCCAGTAGTATTCCCCAGCATTTT.

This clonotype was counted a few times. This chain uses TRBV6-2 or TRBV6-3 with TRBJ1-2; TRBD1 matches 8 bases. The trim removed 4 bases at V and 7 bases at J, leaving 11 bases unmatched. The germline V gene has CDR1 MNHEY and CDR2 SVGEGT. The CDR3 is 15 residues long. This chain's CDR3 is CASSSDGQGGGGYTF. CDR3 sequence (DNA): TGTGCCAGCAGTTCCGACGGACAGGGAGGAGGTGGCTACACCTTC.

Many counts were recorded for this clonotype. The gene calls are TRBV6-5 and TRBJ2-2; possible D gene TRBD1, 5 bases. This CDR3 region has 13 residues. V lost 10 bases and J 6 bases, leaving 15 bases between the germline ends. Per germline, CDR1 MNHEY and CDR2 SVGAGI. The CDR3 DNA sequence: TGTGCCACGCAGGGTTATAGGGCCGGGGAGCTGTTTTTT. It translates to CATQGYRAGELFF.

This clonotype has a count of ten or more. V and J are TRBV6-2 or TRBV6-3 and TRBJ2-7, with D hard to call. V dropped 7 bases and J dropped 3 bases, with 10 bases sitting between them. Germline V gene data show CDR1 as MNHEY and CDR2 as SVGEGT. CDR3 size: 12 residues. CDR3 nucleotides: TGTGCCAGCACCCCTGGCTACTACGAGCAGTACTTC. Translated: CASTPGYYEQYF.

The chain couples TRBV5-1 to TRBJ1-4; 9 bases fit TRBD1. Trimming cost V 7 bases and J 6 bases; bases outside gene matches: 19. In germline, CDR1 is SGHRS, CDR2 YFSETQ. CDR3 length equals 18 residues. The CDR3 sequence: CASRPSGTGPPLDEKLFF. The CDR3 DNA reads TGCGCCAGCCGTCCATCCGGGACAGGGCCCCCTCTGGATGAAAAACTGTTTTTT. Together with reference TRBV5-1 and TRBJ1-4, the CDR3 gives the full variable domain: KAGVTQTPRYLIKTRGQQVTLSCSPISGHRSVSWYQQTPGQGLQFLFEYFSETQRNKGNFPGRFSGRQFSNSRSEMNVSTLELGDSALYLCASRPSGTGPPLDEKLFFGSGTQLSVL.